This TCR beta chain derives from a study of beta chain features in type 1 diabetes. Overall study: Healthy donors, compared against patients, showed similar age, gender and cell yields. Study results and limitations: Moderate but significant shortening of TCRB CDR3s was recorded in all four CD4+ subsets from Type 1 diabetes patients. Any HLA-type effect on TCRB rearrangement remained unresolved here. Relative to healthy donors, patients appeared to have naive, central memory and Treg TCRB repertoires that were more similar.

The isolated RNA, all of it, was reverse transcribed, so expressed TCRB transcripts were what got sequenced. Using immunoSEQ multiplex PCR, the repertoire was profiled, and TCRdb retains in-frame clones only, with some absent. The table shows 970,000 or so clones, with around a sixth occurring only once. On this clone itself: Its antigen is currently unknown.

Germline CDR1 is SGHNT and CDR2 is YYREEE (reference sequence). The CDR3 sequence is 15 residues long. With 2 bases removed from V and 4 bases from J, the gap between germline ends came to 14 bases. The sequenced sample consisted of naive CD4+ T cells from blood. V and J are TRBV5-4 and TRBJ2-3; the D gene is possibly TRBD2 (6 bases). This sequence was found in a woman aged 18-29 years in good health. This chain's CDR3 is CASSLGGLAPDTQYF. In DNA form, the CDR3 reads TGTGCCAGCAGCTTAGGAGGGCTCGCCCCAGATACGCAGTATTTT.